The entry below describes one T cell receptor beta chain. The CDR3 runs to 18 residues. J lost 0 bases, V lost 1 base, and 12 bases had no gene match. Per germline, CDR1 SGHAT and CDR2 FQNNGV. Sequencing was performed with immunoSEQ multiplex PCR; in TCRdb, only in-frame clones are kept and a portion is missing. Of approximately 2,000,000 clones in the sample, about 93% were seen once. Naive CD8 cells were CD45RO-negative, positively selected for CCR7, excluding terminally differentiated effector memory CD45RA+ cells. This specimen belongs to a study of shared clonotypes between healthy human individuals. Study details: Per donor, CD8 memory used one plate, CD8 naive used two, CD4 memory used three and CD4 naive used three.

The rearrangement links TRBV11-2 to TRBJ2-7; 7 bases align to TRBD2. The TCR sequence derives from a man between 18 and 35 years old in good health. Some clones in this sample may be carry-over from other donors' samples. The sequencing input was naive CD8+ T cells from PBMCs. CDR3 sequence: CASSLARPSGISSYEQYF. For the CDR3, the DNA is TGTGCCAGCAGCTTAGCAAGGCCTAGCGGTATAAGCTCCTACGAGCAGTACTTC. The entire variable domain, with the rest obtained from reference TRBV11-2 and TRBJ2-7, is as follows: EAGVAQSPRYKIIEKRQSVAFWCNPISGHATLYWYQQILGQGPKLLIQFQNNGVVDDSQLPKDRFSAERLKGVDSTLKIQPAKLEDSAVYLCASSLARPSGISSYEQYFGPGTRLTVT.